Only one count was recorded for the clone carrying this T cell receptor (beta chain). The antigen is undetermined. CDR3 size: 14 residues. Germline CDR1 is DFQATT and CDR2 is SNEGSKA (reference sequence). The V and J ends lost 6 bases and 2 bases, in that order; junction bases with no gene match: 10. Random-hexamer reverse transcription was applied to roughly 0.5 to 1 ug RNA. TCRdb recomputed calls from the immunoSEQ multiplex PCR reads with MiXCR, one row per CDR3 protein. This table has tens of thousands of distinct CDR3 sequences, just over 90% appearing once. These data originate in a study of CD8 T cells in Susac syndrome. Broader study findings: Peak Susac CD8+ clonal expansion occurred in TEMRA cells and active patients.

The chain carries TRBV20-1 and TRBJ2-7; 7 positions agree with TRBD1. Sequenced material: CD8+ T cells from PBMCs. The receptor was isolated from a human donor with Susac syndrome. The chain's CDR3 is CSATPGTEPYEQYF. In DNA form, the CDR3 reads TGCAGTGCCACACCCGGGACAGAACCCTACGAGCAGTACTTC.